Reported below is one T cell receptor beta chain. What antigen it recognizes has not been identified. Per-nucleotide qualities are absent, and no much larger clonotype sits a single base away. TCRbeta CDR3 regions were amplified from genomic DNA using the immunoSEQ Assay, a bias-controlled multiplex PCR. As for the original processing: Nucleated cell counts per sample were estimated from amplification of reference gene primers within the assay. To quantify the absolute abundance of each unique TCRbeta CDR3 rearrangement, sequence reads were collapsed and filtered. For each sample, productive Simpson clonality was calculated as the square root of Simpson's diversity index across productive rearrangements. Sourced from immuneACCESS, this table was stored by TCRdb with only in-frame sequences that have V and J called. A share of the clones is absent; for the studies checked, an unresolved V gene accounts for under half, and the remainder has no known explanation. The V and J calls and clone size come from that table; D and trimming were worked out from the DNA. A total of about 270,000 clones appear in this sample, 88% of them only once. The leading ten clones occupy roughly 2% of the sample.

This sample is part of a study of blood T cell repertoires in COVID-19 (dated by TCRdb to about 2020). About the investigation overall: ImmuneRACE Cohort 3 recovered participants were defined by two consecutive negative NP/OP PCR tests, healthcare professional clearance, or symptom resolution. The repertoires were made available in a free public database intended to serve as a resource for research on the immune response to SARS-CoV-2. The prospective study material was composed of cDNA or gDNA derived from T cells, B-cell-depleted T cells, or PBMCs. Samples came from the ongoing ImmuneRACE study (first 160 participants) plus 1,254 subjects from 6 global collaborators. Where HLA class I and class II types were available, the types were taken from metadata supplied by the sample provider, not from assay-based typing. The collaborator samples originated in the United States, Italy and Spain and spanned the acute and convalescent phases of COVID-19. Sample metadata almost always included a de-identified subject ID, COVID-19 status, age in years and sex. The dataset comprised deeply sampled blood TCRbeta repertoires from subjects exposed to, actively infected with, or recovered from COVID-19. Overall study outcomes, separate from this receptor: How much clinical and demographic metadata was included differed by source and by participant, and the metadata was provided uncurated.

Enrolling through a virtual design, the prospective study's participants ranged in age from roughly 18 to 89 years and lived across 24 United States geographic areas. In the prospective study, cohorts were assigned on the basis of participant-reported clinical history obtained from a screening survey and a study questionnaire. In the prospective study, mobile phlebotomists collected whole blood, serum and a nasopharyngeal or oropharyngeal swab from each participant. Additional blood draws and questionnaires over a 2-month period could optionally be provided by prospective study participants. Prospective study blood samples were shipped either frozen or at room temperature before DNA extraction. Germline trimming: 6 bases from V, 3 bases from J; junction bases outside gene matches: 3. Sequences SQVTM (CDR1) and ANQGSEA (CDR2) are obtained from the germline V gene. The CDR3 covers 13 residues, taking in both the cysteine and the phenylalanine. Only the CDR3 portion is preserved as DNA: 39 bases, with reading frame beginning at the first base.

Specimen: PBMCs or T cells enriched from blood (not recorded which). The clonotype was recovered from a woman aged 60-75 years in a cohort exposed to, infected with or recovered from COVID-19 (not recorded which). The chain joins TRBV29-1 to TRBJ1-5; 9 bases in the junction line up with TRBD1. The CDR3 amino acid sequence is: CSVGDRVNQPQHF. The DNA reads as follows: TGCAGCGTGGGGGACAGGGTCAATCAGCCCCAGCATTTT.